This T cell receptor (beta chain) stems from a study of lymphopenia after photon versus proton radiotherapy. The table came from immunoSEQ multiplex PCR; TCRdb's copy has only in-frame clones and leaves some out. The data hold 25,000 to 30,000 clones, with around 83% observed a single time. Study findings and constraints: Authors raise, but do not show, better survival with proton therapy. Post-nadir diversity loss with photons came from oligoclonal expansion, particularly CD8+ Temra cells.

As concerns this clone: Its antigen is unidentified.

This CDR3 is built from 13 residues. Germline V gives CDR1 LNHDA, CDR2 SQIVND (reference sequence). Trimming left V 0 bases short and J 6 bases short, with 9 bases between. The V and J genes are TRBV19 and TRBJ2-7; D is uncertain. This material consisted of peripheral blood, taken from a patient treated with photon-based radiotherapy. This TCR was recovered from a woman in her forties or fifties with pancreatic cancer. The DNA of the CDR3 is TGTGCCAGTAGTATAGATCTGGGTGCCGAGCAGTACTTC. Residues: CASSIDLGAEQYF.